Presented here are 3 T cell receptor beta chains from one specimen sequenced in a study of cytomegalovirus exposure and HLA in healthy donors. The PCR used 60 Vbeta and 13 Jbeta primers. The protocol was immunoSEQ multiplex PCR, while the TCRdb copy is restricted to in-frame clones and leaves out a portion. The sample lists about 99,000 clones, over 60% occurring once. Sequenced input: PBMCs. Receptor source: a woman aged 18-29 years in good health and CMV-seropositive.

This chain connects TRBV18 to TRBJ2-7; 11 bases agree with TRBD2. The CDR3 is 13 residues long. Trimming removed 6 bases from V and 3 bases from J; junction bases left unmatched: 1. CDR1 is KGHSH, CDR2 LQKENI, per germline. CDR3 in amino acids: CASSGTSGYEQYF. CDR3 bases: TGTGCCAGCTCTGGGACTAGCGGCTACGAGCAGTACTTC.

The J gene is TRBJ2-5, the V gene TRBV10-3; 9 bases match TRBD1. CDR3 length: 13 amino acids. The germline V gene encodes CDR1 ENHRY and CDR2 SYGVKD. The trim removed 7 bases at V and 5 bases at J, leaving 5 bases unmatched. CDR3 nucleotide sequence: TGTGCCATCAAAGGGACAGGGTCTGAGACCCAGTACTTC. This codes for CAIKGTGSETQYF.

In this sample, this clone turned up once. The chain couples TRBV19 to TRBJ1-2; 8 bases match TRBD1. The V and J ends lost 4 bases and 4 bases, in that order; junction bases with no gene match: 8. The CDR3 loop spans 15 amino acids. Germline V gene data show CDR1 as LNHDA and CDR2 as SQIVND (reference sequence). CDR3 nucleotides: TGTGCCAGTAGTACGGACAGGGCGATGTCCTATGGCTACACCTTC. Its translation: CASSTDRAMSYGYTF.